One and the same sample provided the 14 T cell receptor beta chains below, sequenced in a study of cytomegalovirus exposure and HLA in healthy donors. PCR involved 60 Vbeta and 13 Jbeta primers. Method: immunoSEQ multiplex PCR; TCRdb's copy keeps in-frame clones and lacks some. The sample has under 150,000 clones, around 83% seen once. The specimen sequenced was PBMCs. The source is a girl aged 2 to 9 in good health and CMV-seronegative.

The J gene is TRBJ2-5, the V gene TRBV27, with TRBD1 matching over 7 bases. The CDR3 covers 14 residues. V dropped 6 bases and J dropped 4; count of bases not matched to a gene: 8. Germline V CDR1 and CDR2: MNHEY, SMNVEV (reference sequence). The CDR3 here is CASSSQGWGETQYF. Written as DNA, the CDR3 is TGTGCCAGCAGCTCACAGGGGTGGGGAGAGACCCAGTACTTC.

The chain carries TRBV15 and TRBJ1-1; 7 bases are shared with TRBD1. The CDR3 has 15 residues. CDR1 LNHNV and CDR2 YYDKDF come from the germline V gene (reference sequence). The J segment lost 1 base and the V segment lost 6 bases, leaving 8 bases of the junction unmatched. The CDR3 reads CATRGDSYENTEAFF. CDR3 sequence (DNA): TGTGCCACCAGAGGGGACAGCTACGAGAACACTGAAGCTTTCTTT.

The V call is TRBV6-5, the J call TRBJ2-1; 9 nucleotides align to TRBD1. With V trimmed by 6 bases and J by 5 bases, 5 bases remained unmatched. From germline, CDR1 is MNHEY and CDR2 SVGAGI. CDR3 length: 14 residues. The CDR3 region is CASRGQGINNEQFF. In DNA form, the CDR3 reads TGTGCCAGCAGGGGACAGGGTATAAACAATGAGCAGTTCTTC.

CDR3 in DNA: TGCAGCGTTGCGAGGGGGCCGAACACCGGGGAGCTGTTTTTT. As protein: CSVARGPNTGELFF. V and J are TRBV29-1 and TRBJ2-2; TRBD1 agrees at 7 bases. CDR3 length: 14 amino acids. The V and J ends lost 4 bases and 0 bases, in that order; junction bases with no gene match: 2. The V gene's germline CDR1 is SQVTM and CDR2 ANQGSEA.

The chain has TRBV9 and TRBJ2-1; D perhaps matches TRBD1 (6 bases). Germline values: CDR1 SGDLS, CDR2 YYNGEE. The CDR3 extends over 16 amino acids. Trimming stripped 0 bases from V and 0 bases from J, with 10 bases between. CDR3 bases: TGTGCCAGCAGCGTAGCGTCGGACAGCTCCTACAATGAGCAGTTCTTC. It is translated as CASSVASDSSYNEQFF.

This clone has only one observation. One end of the junction varies from germline; a read error may be responsible. This CDR3 is also generated by other DNA sequences in the sample. The chain has TRBV29-1 and TRBJ2-7; TRBD1 aligns across 9 bases. The germline V gene has CDR1 SQVTM and CDR2 ANQGSEA. The CDR3 covers 13 residues. CDR3 DNA: TGCAGCGTGGAAGGACAGGGGCTCTACGAGCAGTACTTC. Translation: CSVEGQGLYEQYF.

The sample holds a few counts of this clone. This sequence joins TRBV7-9 and TRBJ1-5; D not resolved. Germline V gives CDR1 SEHNR, CDR2 FQNEAQ (reference sequence). The CDR3 length is 13 residues. With 5 bases removed from V and 4 bases from J, the gap between germline ends came to 9 bases. In DNA form, the CDR3 reads TGTGCCAGCAGCCAGGACTGGAATCAGCCCCAGCATTTT. Its protein product is CASSQDWNQPQHF.

In nucleotides, the CDR3 is TGTGCCAGCAGCCTCGTTCCCTCTAGAACCGGCAATGAGCAGTTCTTC. Amino acid sequence: CASSLVPSRTGNEQFF. The chain carries TRBV2 and TRBJ2-1; no reliable D call. Trimming removed 6 bases at V and 6 bases at J, with 21 bases between. The CDR3 is made up of 16 amino acids. From germline, CDR1 is SNHLY and CDR2 FYNNEI.

This clone was detected once. For the CDR3, the DNA is TGTGCCAGCAGCCAGGGACTAGCGATCGTCAGGATGCCCTACGAGCAGTACTTC. Its protein product is CASSQGLAIVRMPYEQYF. The rearrangement uses TRBV5-8 and TRBJ2-7, with 10 bases identical to TRBD2. Germline assignment: CDR1 SGHTS and CDR2 YDEGEE. The CDR3 totals 18 residues. Trimming at V came to 4 bases and at J to 2 bases, leaving 15 bases not matched to a gene.

The rearrangement links TRBV5-1 to TRBJ2-7, with 8 bases that match TRBD1. This CDR3 contains 15 residues. Germline CDR1 SGHRS, CDR2 YFSETQ. The trim removed 4 bases at V and 2 bases at J, leaving 8 bases unmatched. In DNA form, the CDR3 reads TGCGCCAGCAGCCTAGGACAGGGTGGGCCCTACGAGCAGTACTTC. It encodes CASSLGQGGPYEQYF.

The rearrangement joins TRBV6-1 to TRBJ1-5; no clear D gene. The germline V gene has CDR1 MNHNS and CDR2 SASEGT. V lost 7 bases to trimming and J lost 2 bases, with 12 bases between them. The CDR3 length is 14 residues. CDR3 protein: CASNFEGRNQPQHF. CDR3 sequence (DNA): TGTGCCAGCAACTTTGAGGGTCGCAATCAGCCCCAGCATTTT.

The CDR3 sequence is CASSGGLSYGYTF. CDR3 nucleotide sequence: TGTGCCAGCAGTGGAGGTCTGTCCTATGGCTACACCTTC. V and J are TRBV2 and TRBJ1-2; D remains ambiguous. Germline V gene data show CDR1 as SNHLY and CDR2 as FYNNEI. The CDR3 loop spans 13 amino acids. V was clipped by 4 bases and J by 4 bases, with 10 bases between them.

The chain has TRBV4-1 and TRBJ1-1; weak D call: TRBD1 (5 bases). V was cut by 0 bases and J by 10 bases, with 9 bases left in between. Germline CDR1 is MGHRA and CDR2 is YSYEKL. The CDR3 covers 12 residues. CDR3 bases: TGCGCCAGCAGCCAAGACAGCAGGGTAGCTTTCTTT. It specifies CASSQDSRVAFF.

The chain has TRBV4-2 and TRBJ1-1, with D possibly TRBD1 on 6 matching bases. The CDR3 loop spans 14 amino acids. Trimming removed 0 bases from V and 11 bases from J, with 16 bases in between. The germline V gene has CDR1 LGHNA and CDR2 YNFKEQ. The CDR3 spells CASSQDRGRGKAFF. In DNA, the CDR3 is TGTGCCAGCAGCCAAGATCGGGGGAGGGGGAAGGCTTTCTTT.